These 29 T cell receptor beta chains came from one sample sequenced in a study of blood T cells in healthy people across ages. A second PCR, run for about 7 to 12 cycles, used a sample-barcoded 5' primer plus a J-beta primer mix. TCRdb re-analysed the 5' RACE reads in MiXCR, keeping a single row per CDR3 protein. The table records hundreds of thousands of distinct CDR3 sequences, about 46% of them present only once. Sequenced sample: blood. Receptors originate from an elderly man in good health.

Worth noting for this clonotype: Just one base apart from a much larger clone, this may be a read error. V gene TRBV7-3 combines with J gene TRBJ2-7; the D is unclear. Gene TRBJ2-5 matches the end of the DNA better, so the J call may be wrong. The CDR3 consists of 13 residues. CDR1 is SGHTA, CDR2 FQGTGA, per germline. The CDR3 loop is CASSPAWAETQYF. The DNA for the CDR3 is TGTGCCAGCAGCCCGGCCTGGGCGGAGACCCAGTACTTC.

This clonotype was observed a handful of times. J is TRBJ2-3 and V is TRBV7-3, with 9 nucleotides matching TRBD1. V lost 5 bases to trimming and J lost 1 base; unmatched junction nucleotides: 7. The CDR3 is 16 residues long. Germline-derived CDR1 and CDR2 are SGHTA and FQGTGA. The CDR3 protein is CASSIGQGLGTDTQYF. The CDR3 DNA follows: TGTGCCAGCAGCATAGGACAGGGGCTGGGCACAGATACGCAGTATTTT.

The genes are TRBV4-3 and TRBJ2-5, with D unclear. The CDR3 covers 15 residues. The ends were cut back, 1 base at V and 4 bases at J, with 13 bases in the middle. The germline gives CDR1 LGHNA, CDR2 YSLEER. DNA of the CDR3: TGCGCCAGCAGCCAAGGACTCGGCCCTGGAGAGACCCAGTACTTC. As protein: CASSQGLGPGETQYF.

This clonotype appeared many times. The chain combines TRBV12-3 or TRBV12-4 with TRBJ2-5; D is uncertain. V dropped 1 base and J dropped 1 base, with 4 bases sitting between them. The CDR3 is made up of 13 amino acids. CDR3 bases: TGTGCCAGCAGTTTAGGCTCCCAAGAGACCCAGTACTTC. Translating gives CASSLGSQETQYF.

This clonotype was counted at least ten times. The chain uses TRBV4-2 and TRBJ2-7; no definite D call. There are 15 residues in the CDR3. The ends were cut back, 1 base at V and 2 bases at J, with 12 bases in the middle. CDR1 is LGHNA, CDR2 YNFKEQ, per germline. The CDR3 region has the DNA TGTGCCAGCAGCCAAGCTTATGACGCCGCCTACGAGCAGTACTTC. Its protein product is CASSQAYDAAYEQYF.

The gene calls are TRBV5-1 and TRBJ2-7, with 7 positions matching TRBD2. The length of the CDR3 is 13 residues. The V gene's germline CDR1 is SGHRS and CDR2 YFSETQ. Trimming at V came to 4 bases and at J to 11 bases, leaving 12 bases not matched to a gene. In nucleotides, the CDR3 is TGCGCCAGCAGCGACCAGGGCGGGAGCTTCAAGTACTTC. Protein sequence: CASSDQGGSFKYF.

The chain has TRBV3-1 and TRBJ2-7; the match to TRBD2 covers 14 bases. The J call may be in error: the DNA end matches TRBJ2-5 better. Germline V lookup: CDR1 LGHDT, CDR2 YNNKEL (reference sequence). CDR3 length: 16 residues. For the CDR3, the DNA is TGTGCCAGCAGCCACGGGACTAGCGGGAGTTTTGAGACCCAGTACTTC. It encodes CASSHGTSGSFETQYF.

The genes are TRBV3-1 and TRBJ1-2; no definite D call. The ends were cut back, 1 base at V and 10 bases at J, with 10 bases in the middle. The length of the CDR3 is 12 residues. Germline loops: CDR1 LGHDT, CDR2 YNNKEL (reference sequence). CDR3: CASSQGDLSYTF. The CDR3 DNA sequence: TGTGCCAGCAGCCAAGGTGACCTTTCCTACACCTTC.

This chain uses TRBV6-5 with TRBJ1-4; D perhaps matches TRBD1 (5 bases). From germline, CDR1 is MNHEY and CDR2 SVGAGI. The V end lost 7 bases, the J end lost 8 bases, and 11 bases lay between the germline ends. CDR3 length: 12 residues. The CDR3 nucleotides read TGTGCCAGCACCAAAAAGGGGGAAAAACTGTTTTTT. Translating it yields CASTKKGEKLFF.

About this clonotype: A read error may be the cause here, since a much bigger clone is one base away. This rearrangement joins TRBV27 to TRBJ2-2; D not resolved. The CDR3 length is 13 residues. V lost 4 bases to trimming and J lost 4 bases, with 7 bases between them. Germline V CDR1 and CDR2: MNHEY, SMNVEV (reference sequence). The CDR3 nucleotides are TGTGCCAGCAGTTGTACGGGCACCGGGGAGCTGTTTTTT. Its translation is CASSCTGTGELFF.

In regard to this clonotype: A read error may account for a junction end that differs from germline. CDR3 nucleotides: TGTGCCAGCAGGAAGGGAAACAGAGGACTAGCCAAAAACATTCAGTACTTT. This gives the protein CASRKGNRGLAKNIQYF. The rearrangement joins TRBV27 to TRBJ2-4, with TRBD2 identical over 8 bases. The CDR3 is 17 amino acids. Germline CDR1 MNHEY, CDR2 SMNVEV (reference sequence).

The chain carries TRBV5-6 and TRBJ2-7; 10 nucleotides align to TRBD2. This CDR3 is built from 19 residues. Germline-derived CDR1 and CDR2 are SGHDT and YYEEEE. V was pared by 2 bases and J by 7 bases, with 21 bases of the junction left unmatched. CDR3 loop: CASSFSPWTSGKEWDEQYF. Here the CDR3 DNA reads TGTGCCAGCAGCTTTTCCCCTTGGACTAGCGGAAAAGAATGGGATGAGCAGTACTTC.

The sample holds a few counts of this clonotype. The chain employs TRBV6-2 or TRBV6-3 and TRBJ2-7; a possible D gene is TRBD1 (6 bases). Trimming left V 2 bases short and J 1 base short, with 18 bases between. The CDR3 is 17 amino acids. In germline, CDR1 is MNHEY, CDR2 SVGEGT. CDR3 bases: TGTGCCAGCAGTTACGAACTACACAGGGATCTATCCTACGAGCAGTACTTC. Its translation is CASSYELHRDLSYEQYF.

Many counts were recorded for this clonotype. The chain carries TRBV7-2 and TRBJ2-7; tentatively, D is TRBD2 (5 bases). The V end was cut by 5 bases, the J end by 2 bases, with 13 bases between. This CDR3 has 14 amino acids. Looked up from germline, CDR1 is SGHTA and CDR2 is FQGNSA. The DNA of the CDR3 is TGTGCCAGCAGCAATCCAAGCGGAACCTACGAGCAGTACTTC. Its translation is CASSNPSGTYEQYF.

The genes are TRBV6-6 and TRBJ2-3; D remains ambiguous. The germline V gene has CDR1 MNHNY and CDR2 SVGAGI (reference sequence). The V end was cut by 2 bases, the J end by 2 bases, with 8 bases between. The CDR3 is 14 amino acids. Here the CDR3 reads CASSYPDHTDTQYF. Here the CDR3 DNA reads TGTGCCAGCAGTTACCCGGATCACACAGATACGCAGTATTTT.

The chain links TRBV6-1 to TRBJ1-1; the D gene is possibly TRBD1 (5 bases). The length of the CDR3 is 14 residues. CDR1 is MNHNS, CDR2 SASEGT, per germline. V dropped 4 bases and J dropped 1 base, with 10 bases sitting between them. This CDR3 reads CASSAGRWNTEAFF. CDR3 DNA: TGTGCCAGCAGTGCGGGACGGTGGAACACTGAAGCTTTCTTT.

The chain has TRBV4-3 and TRBJ2-1; TRBD2 agrees at 12 bases. Germline V CDR1 and CDR2: LGHNA, YSLEER. The CDR3 contains 16 residues. J gave up 4 bases and V 4 bases, and 5 bases lay outside the gene matches. CDR3: CASSRPTSGGYNEQFF. CDR3 coding DNA: TGCGCCAGCAGCCGCCCGACTAGCGGGGGTTACAATGAGCAGTTCTTC.

The V call is TRBV20-1, the J call TRBJ2-7; a possible D gene is TRBD2 (6 bases). Germline assignment: CDR1 DFQATT and CDR2 SNEGSKA (reference sequence). V lost 5 bases and J lost 7, with 15 bases in between. The CDR3 runs to 12 residues. For the CDR3, the DNA is TGCAGTGCTCGCCGGGACTCCCATGAGCAGTACTTC. Its translation: CSARRDSHEQYF.

This clonotype was recorded a few times. The chain has TRBV6-2 or TRBV6-3 and TRBJ2-5; possibly TRBD1 for D (6 bases). This CDR3 has 15 amino acids. Per the germline V gene, CDR1 is MNHEY and CDR2 is SVGEGT. The ends were cut back, 2 bases at V and 5 bases at J, with 15 bases in the middle. DNA of the CDR3: TGTGCCAGCAGTTACCTGCAACGGACAGCGGAGACCCAGTACTTC. Encoded protein: CASSYLQRTAETQYF.

The rearrangement links TRBV29-1 to TRBJ2-7; 9 nucleotides agree with TRBD2. Germline CDR1 and CDR2: SQVTM and ANQGSEA. The CDR3 is made up of 15 amino acids. With V trimmed by 6 bases and J by 2 bases, 11 bases remained unmatched. The CDR3 DNA reads as TGCAGCGTCTCGCGTAGCGGGAGCGCACCCTACGAGCAGTACTTC. It yields the protein CSVSRSGSAPYEQYF.

For this clonotype: This may come from a read error, since a much larger clone is one base off. The chain is built from TRBV5-5 and TRBJ2-1; a possible D gene is TRBD1 (5 bases). V lost 4 bases and J 10 bases, leaving 12 bases between the germline ends. The CDR3 has 12 residues. Germline V gene sequence: CDR1 SGHKS, CDR2 YYEKEE (reference sequence). The CDR3 DNA reads as TGTGCCAGCAGCATCGACAGCTACGAGCAGTTCTTC. Encoded protein: CASSIDSYEQFF.

This clonotype was seen only a few times. The rearrangement uses TRBV29-1 and TRBJ2-3, with D possibly being TRBD2 (6 bases). V was trimmed by 6 bases and J by 8 bases, leaving 18 bases between them. The CDR3 covers 13 residues. The V gene's germline CDR1 is SQVTM and CDR2 ANQGSEA. CDR3 sequence (DNA): TGCAGCGTCTCAACGGGGGTGCAAGGTACGCAGTATTTT. This translates into CSVSTGVQGTQYF.

Turning to this clonotype: An end of the junction differs from the germline gene, which may be a read error. The rearrangement links TRBV7-9 to TRBJ2-2; 7 nucleotides agree with TRBD1. The CDR3 sequence is 15 residues long. Germline loops: CDR1 SEHNR, CDR2 FQNEAQ (reference sequence). CDR3 protein: CASSSGQEITGEPFF. The CDR3 DNA reads as TGTGCCAGCAGCTCCGGACAGGAGATCACCGGGGAGCCGTTTTTT.

About this clonotype itself: Given a much more abundant clone one base away, this may be a read error. The chain carries TRBV19 and TRBJ2-6, with D possibly TRBD1 on 6 matching bases. Trimming removed 3 bases at V and 2 bases at J, with 11 bases between. This CDR3 comprises 16 residues. Germline CDR1 and CDR2: LNHDA and SQIVND (reference sequence). CDR3 in amino acids: CASSIAGAAGANVLTF. The CDR3 DNA is TGTGCCAGTAGTATTGCAGGGGCCGCTGGGGCCAACGTCCTGACTTTC.

V gene TRBV7-2 combines with J gene TRBJ2-3; D call uncertain. V lost 3 bases and J lost 0, with 7 bases in between. Germline CDR1 SGHTA, CDR2 FQGNSA. CDR3 length: 14 residues. CDR3 coding DNA: TGTGCCAGCAGCTTTGGTTTTAGCACAGATACGCAGTATTTT. It encodes CASSFGFSTDTQYF. The full variable domain, with the rest looked up from reference TRBV7-2 and TRBJ2-3, is GAGVSQSPSNKVTEKGKDVELRCDPISGHTALYWYRQSLGQGLEFLIYFQGNSAPDKSGLPSDRFSAERTGGSVSTLTIQRTQQEDSAVYLCASSFGFSTDTQYFGPGTRLTVL.

CDR3 sequence (DNA): TGTGCCAGCAGCTTAGACGCACTAGCGGGAGGGAAATACAATGAGCAGTACTTC. Its translation: CASSLDALAGGKYNEQYF. The genes are TRBV7-9 and TRBJ2-7; 13 bases match TRBD2. V trimming: 1 base; J trimming: 7 bases; junction bases outside the gene matches: 13. The germline CDR1 and CDR2 sequences are SEHNR and FQNEAQ (reference sequence). The CDR3 sequence is 18 residues long.

This clonotype has just a few counts. The chain joins TRBV6-6 to TRBJ2-7; D call uncertain. The germline CDR1 and CDR2 sequences are MNHNY and SVGAGI (reference sequence). Trimming removed 4 bases from V and 1 base from J, with 11 bases in between. This CDR3 is built from 14 residues. The CDR3 spells CASSFGRASYEQYF. In DNA, the CDR3 is TGTGCCAGCAGTTTTGGCAGAGCTTCCTACGAGCAGTACTTC.

With regard to this clonotype: This may be a read error: a much more frequent sequence differs by one nucleotide. The gene calls are TRBV6-6 and TRBJ2-1, with unresolved D. TRBJ2-7 explains the end of the DNA better; the J call may be wrong. CDR3 length: 10 amino acids. Germline V gene data show CDR1 as MNHNY and CDR2 as SVGAGI (reference sequence). The CDR3 spells CASRDNEQYF. The CDR3 bases are TGTGCCAGCAGAGACAATGAGCAGTACTTC.

Turning to this clonotype: A read error may account for a junction end that differs from germline. The rearrangement uses TRBV7-2 and TRBJ2-3, with 8 bases fitting TRBD2. CDR1 is SGHTA and CDR2 is FQGNSA in the germline V gene. The CDR3 length is 16 residues. The CDR3 DNA follows: TGTGCCAGCAGGAACGCGGAGCGGGAGTTCACAGATATGCAGTATTTT. Its translation is CASRNAEREFTDMQYF.